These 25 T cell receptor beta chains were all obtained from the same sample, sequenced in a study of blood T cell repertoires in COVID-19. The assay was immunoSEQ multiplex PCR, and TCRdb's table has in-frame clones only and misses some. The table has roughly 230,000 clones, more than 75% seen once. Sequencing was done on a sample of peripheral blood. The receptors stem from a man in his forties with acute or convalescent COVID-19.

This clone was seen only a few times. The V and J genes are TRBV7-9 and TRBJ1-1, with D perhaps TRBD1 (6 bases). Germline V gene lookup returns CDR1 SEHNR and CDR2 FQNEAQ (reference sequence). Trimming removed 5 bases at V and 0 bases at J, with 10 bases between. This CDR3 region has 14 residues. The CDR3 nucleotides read TGTGCCAGCAGCCCAGACAGGCTGAACACTGAAGCTTTCTTT. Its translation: CASSPDRLNTEAFF.

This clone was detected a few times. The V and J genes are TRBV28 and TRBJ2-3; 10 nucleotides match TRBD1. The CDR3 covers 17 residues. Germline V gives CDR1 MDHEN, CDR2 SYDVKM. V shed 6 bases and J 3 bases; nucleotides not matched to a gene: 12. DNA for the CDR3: TGTGCCAGCAGCCCCCTAACCGGGACAGGGGTTACAGATACGCAGTATTTT. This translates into CASSPLTGTGVTDTQYF.

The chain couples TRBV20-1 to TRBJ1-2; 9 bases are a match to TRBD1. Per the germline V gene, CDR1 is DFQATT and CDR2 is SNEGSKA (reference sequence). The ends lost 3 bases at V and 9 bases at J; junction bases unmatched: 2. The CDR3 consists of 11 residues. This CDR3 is CSARDRGRYTF. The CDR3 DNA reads TGCAGTGCTAGGGACAGGGGTCGCTACACCTTC.

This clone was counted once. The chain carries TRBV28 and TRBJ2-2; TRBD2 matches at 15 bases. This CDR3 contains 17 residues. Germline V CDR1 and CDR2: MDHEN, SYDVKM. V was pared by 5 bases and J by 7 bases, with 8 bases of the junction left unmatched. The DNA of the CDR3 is TGTGCCAGCAGTGGACTAGCGGGGGGGCTTCTCGGCGGGGAGCTGTTTTTT. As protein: CASSGLAGGLLGGELFF. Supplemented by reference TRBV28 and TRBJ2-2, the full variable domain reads DVKVTQSSRYLVKRTGEKVFLECVQDMDHENMFWYRQDPGLGLRLIYFSYDVKMKEKGDIPEGYSVSREKKERFSLILESASTNQTSMYLCASSGLAGGLLGGELFFGEGSRLTVL.

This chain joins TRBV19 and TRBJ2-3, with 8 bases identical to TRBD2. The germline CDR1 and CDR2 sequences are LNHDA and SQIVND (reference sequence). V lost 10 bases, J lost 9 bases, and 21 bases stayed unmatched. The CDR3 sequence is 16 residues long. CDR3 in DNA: TGTGCCACCCTTCCCCGAGGCGGGGGGCTACCGGGCACGCAGTATTTT. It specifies CATLPRGGGLPGTQYF.

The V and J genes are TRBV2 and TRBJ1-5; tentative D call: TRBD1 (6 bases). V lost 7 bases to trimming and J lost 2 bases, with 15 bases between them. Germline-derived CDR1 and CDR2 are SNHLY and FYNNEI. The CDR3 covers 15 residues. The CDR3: CASKEGQSGNQPQHF. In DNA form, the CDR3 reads TGTGCCAGCAAAGAAGGACAGTCGGGCAATCAGCCCCAGCATTTT.

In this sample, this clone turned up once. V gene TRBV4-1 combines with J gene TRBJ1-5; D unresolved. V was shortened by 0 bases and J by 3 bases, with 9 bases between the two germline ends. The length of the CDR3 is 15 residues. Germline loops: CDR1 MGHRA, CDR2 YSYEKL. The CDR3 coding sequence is TGCGCCAGCAGCCAAGATAGAACGTCCAATCAGCCCCAGCATTTT. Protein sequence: CASSQDRTSNQPQHF.

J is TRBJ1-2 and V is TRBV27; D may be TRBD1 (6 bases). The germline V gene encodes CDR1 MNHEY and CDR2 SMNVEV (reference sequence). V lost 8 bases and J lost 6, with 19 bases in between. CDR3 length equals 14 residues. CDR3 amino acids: CASGIHRALNGYTF. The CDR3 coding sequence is TGTGCCAGCGGGATCCACAGGGCGCTAAATGGCTACACCTTC.

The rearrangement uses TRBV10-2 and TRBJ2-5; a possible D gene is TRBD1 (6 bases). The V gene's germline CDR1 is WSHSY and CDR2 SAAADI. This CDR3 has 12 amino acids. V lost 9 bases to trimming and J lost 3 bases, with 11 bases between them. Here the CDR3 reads CASQGHEETQYF. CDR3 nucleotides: TGCGCCAGTCAGGGACACGAAGAGACCCAGTACTTC.

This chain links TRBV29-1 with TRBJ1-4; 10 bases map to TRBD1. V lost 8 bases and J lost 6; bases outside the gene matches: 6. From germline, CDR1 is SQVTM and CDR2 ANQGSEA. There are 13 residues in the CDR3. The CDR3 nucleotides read TGCAGCACTACCGGGACAGGGGATGAAAAACTGTTTTTT. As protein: CSTTGTGDEKLFF. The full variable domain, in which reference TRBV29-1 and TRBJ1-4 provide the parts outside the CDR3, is SAVISQKPSRDICQRGTSLTIQCQVDSQVTMMFWYRQQPGQSLTLIATANQGSEATYESGFVIDKFPISRPNLTFSTLTVSNMSPEDSSIYLCSTTGTGDEKLFFGSGTQLSVL.

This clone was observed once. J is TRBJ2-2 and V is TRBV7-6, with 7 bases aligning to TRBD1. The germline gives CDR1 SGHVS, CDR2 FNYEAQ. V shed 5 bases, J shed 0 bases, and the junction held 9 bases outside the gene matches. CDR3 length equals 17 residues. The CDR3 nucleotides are TGTGCCAGCAGCCTTCTCAGGGGGAATGCGAACACCGGGGAGCTGTTTTTT. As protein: CASSLLRGNANTGELFF.

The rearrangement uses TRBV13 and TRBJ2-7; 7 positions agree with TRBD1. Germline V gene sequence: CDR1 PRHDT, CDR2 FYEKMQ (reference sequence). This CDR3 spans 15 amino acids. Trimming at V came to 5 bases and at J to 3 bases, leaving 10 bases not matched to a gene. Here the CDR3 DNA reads TGTGCCAGCAGCCCACCGGGACAGCAATTCTACGAGCAGTACTTC. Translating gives CASSPPGQQFYEQYF.

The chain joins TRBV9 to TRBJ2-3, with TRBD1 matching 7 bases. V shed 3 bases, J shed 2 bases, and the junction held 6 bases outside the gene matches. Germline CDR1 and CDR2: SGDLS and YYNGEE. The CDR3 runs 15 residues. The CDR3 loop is CASSAGTVNTDTQYF. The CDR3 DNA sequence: TGTGCCAGCAGCGCCGGGACAGTTAACACAGATACGCAGTATTTT. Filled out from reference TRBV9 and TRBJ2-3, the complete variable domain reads DSGVTQTPKHLITATGQRVTLRCSPRSGDLSVYWYQQSLDQGLQFLIQYYNGEERAKGNILERFSAQQFPDLHSELNLSSLELGDSALYFCASSAGTVNTDTQYFGPGTRLTVL.

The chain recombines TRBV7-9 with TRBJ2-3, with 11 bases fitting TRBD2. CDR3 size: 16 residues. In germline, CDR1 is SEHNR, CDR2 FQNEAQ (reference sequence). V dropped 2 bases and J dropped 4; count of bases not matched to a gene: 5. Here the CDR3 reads CASSLRPGLAADTQYF. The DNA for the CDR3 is TGTGCCAGCAGCTTAAGGCCGGGACTAGCGGCAGATACGCAGTATTTT.

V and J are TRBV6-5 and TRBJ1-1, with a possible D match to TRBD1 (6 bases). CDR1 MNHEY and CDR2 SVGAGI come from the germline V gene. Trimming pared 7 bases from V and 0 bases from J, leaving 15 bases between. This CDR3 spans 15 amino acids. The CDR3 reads CASKPSGAMNTEAFF. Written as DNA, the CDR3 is TGTGCCAGCAAACCGTCAGGGGCCATGAACACTGAAGCTTTCTTT.

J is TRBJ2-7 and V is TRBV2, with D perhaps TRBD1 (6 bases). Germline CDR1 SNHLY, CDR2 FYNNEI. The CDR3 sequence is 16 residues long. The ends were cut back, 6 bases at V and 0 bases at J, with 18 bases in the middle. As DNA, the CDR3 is TGTGCCAGCAGCCTTACAGGGAGTTTTAGCTCCTACGAGCAGTACTTC. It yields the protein CASSLTGSFSSYEQYF.

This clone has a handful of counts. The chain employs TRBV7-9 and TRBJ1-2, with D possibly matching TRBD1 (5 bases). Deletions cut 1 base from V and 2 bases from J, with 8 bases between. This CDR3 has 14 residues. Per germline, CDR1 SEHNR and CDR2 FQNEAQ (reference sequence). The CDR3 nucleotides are TGTGCCAGCAGCTTAGATGCAGGGAACTATGGCTACACCTTC. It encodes CASSLDAGNYGYTF.

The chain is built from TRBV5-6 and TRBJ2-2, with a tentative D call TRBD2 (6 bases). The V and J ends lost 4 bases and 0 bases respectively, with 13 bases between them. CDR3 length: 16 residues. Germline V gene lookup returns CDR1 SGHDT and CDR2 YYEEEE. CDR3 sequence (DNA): TGTGCCAGCAGCGGGACTGTAAATACGAACACCGGGGAGCTGTTTTTT. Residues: CASSGTVNTNTGELFF.

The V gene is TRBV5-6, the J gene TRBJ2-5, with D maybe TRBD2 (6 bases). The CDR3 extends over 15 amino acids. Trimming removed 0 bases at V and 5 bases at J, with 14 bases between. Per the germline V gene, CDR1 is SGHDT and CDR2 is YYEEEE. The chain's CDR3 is CASSLGQARGETQYF. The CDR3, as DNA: TGTGCCAGCAGCTTGGGTCAGGCTCGGGGGGAGACCCAGTACTTC.

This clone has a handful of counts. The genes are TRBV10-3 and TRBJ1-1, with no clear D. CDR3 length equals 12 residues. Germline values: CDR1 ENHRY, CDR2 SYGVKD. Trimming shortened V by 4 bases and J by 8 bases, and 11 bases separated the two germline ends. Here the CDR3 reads CAISAAGREAFF. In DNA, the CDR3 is TGTGCCATCAGTGCCGCGGGGAGGGAAGCTTTCTTT.

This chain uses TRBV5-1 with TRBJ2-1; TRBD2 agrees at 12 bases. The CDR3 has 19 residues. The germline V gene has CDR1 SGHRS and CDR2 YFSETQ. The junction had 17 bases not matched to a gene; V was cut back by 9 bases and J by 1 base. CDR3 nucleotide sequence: TGCGCCACCAGTACGTGGTCTAGCGGGGGGGGGCGGTCCTACAATGAGCAGTTCTTC. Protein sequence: CATSTWSSGGGRSYNEQFF.

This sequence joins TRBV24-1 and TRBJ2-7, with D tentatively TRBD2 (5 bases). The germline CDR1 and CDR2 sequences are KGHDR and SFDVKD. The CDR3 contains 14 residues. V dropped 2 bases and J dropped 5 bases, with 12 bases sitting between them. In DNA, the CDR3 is TGTGCCACCAGTGATTCGGGGTCTCGGGACGAGCAGTACTTC. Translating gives CATSDSGSRDEQYF.

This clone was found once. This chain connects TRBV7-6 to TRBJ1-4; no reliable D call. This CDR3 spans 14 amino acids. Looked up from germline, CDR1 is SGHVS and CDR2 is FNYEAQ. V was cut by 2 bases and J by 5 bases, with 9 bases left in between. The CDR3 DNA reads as TGTGCCAGCAGCTTAAGAGGGAAGAATGAAAAACTGTTTTTT. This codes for CASSLRGKNEKLFF.

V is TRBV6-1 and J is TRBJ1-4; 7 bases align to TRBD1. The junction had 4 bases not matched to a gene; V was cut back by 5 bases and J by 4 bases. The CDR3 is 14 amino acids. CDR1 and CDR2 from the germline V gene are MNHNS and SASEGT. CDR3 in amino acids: CASSLRGHNEKLFF. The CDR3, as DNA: TGTGCCAGCAGTCTTAGGGGGCATAATGAAAAACTGTTTTTT.

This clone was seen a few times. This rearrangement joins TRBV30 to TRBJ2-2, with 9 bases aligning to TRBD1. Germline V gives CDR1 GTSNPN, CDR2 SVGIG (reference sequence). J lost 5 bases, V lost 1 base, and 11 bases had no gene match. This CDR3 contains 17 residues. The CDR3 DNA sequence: TGTGCCTGGAGTGCATCCGGACAGGGGATGAGAACCGGGGAGCTGTTTTTT. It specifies CAWSASGQGMRTGELFF.